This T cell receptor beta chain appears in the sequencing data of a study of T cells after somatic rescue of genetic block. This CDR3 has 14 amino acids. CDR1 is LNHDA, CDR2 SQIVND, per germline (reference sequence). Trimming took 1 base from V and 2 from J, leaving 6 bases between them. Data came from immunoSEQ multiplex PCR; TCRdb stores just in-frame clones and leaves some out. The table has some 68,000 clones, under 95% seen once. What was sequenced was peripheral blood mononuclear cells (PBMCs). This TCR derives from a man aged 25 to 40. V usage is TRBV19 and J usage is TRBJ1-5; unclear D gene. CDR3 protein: CASSIASRNQPQHF. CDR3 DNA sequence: TGTGCCAGTAGTATAGCCTCTCGCAATCAGCCCCAGCATTTT. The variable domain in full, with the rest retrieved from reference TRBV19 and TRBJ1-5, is DGGITQSPKYLFRKEGQNVTLSCEQNLNHDAMYWYRQDPGQGLRLIYYSQIVNDFQKGDIAEGYSVSREKKESFPLTVTSAQKNPTAFYLCASSIASRNQPQHFGDGTRLSIL.